The 6 T cell receptor beta chains below were found in one sample sequenced in a study of T cells in Graves' hyperthyroidism and ophthalmopathy. Researchers took RNA transcripts and amplified the TCR beta CDR3 regions from them. The TCR CDR3 was amplified in a first-round RT-PCR using the HTBI primer set. TCRdb processed the multiplex PCR reads anew with MiXCR; each CDR3 protein has one entry. Of over 300,000 distinct CDR3 sequences in the sample, approximately 15% were seen once. The sample comprised blood. These receptors originate from a woman aged 60-75 years with Graves' hyperthyroidism.

This chain connects TRBV7-8 to TRBJ2-1; 11 bases are shared with TRBD2. Trimming cost V 5 bases and J 4 bases; bases outside gene matches: 10. The CDR3 runs 17 residues. Germline V gene data show CDR1 as SGHVS and CDR2 as FQNEAQ. The CDR3 sequence is CASSSGRTSGQYNEQFF. DNA for the CDR3: TGTGCCAGCAGCAGTGGGCGGACTAGCGGGCAGTACAATGAGCAGTTCTTC.

This clonotype was counted ten times or more. V and J are TRBV19 and TRBJ2-3, with 8 nucleotides matching TRBD2. CDR3 length: 16 residues. The germline gives CDR1 LNHDA, CDR2 SQIVND (reference sequence). V was pared by 4 bases and J by 4 bases, with 10 bases of the junction left unmatched. The CDR3 DNA sequence: TGTGCCAGTAGTAAATGGAGCGCGGGAGGAGCAGATACGCAGTATTTT. As protein: CASSKWSAGGADTQYF.

This clonotype was recorded many times. V gene TRBV2 combines with J gene TRBJ2-2; D call uncertain. The germline CDR1 and CDR2 sequences are SNHLY and FYNNEI. This CDR3 has 14 residues. Trimming stripped 4 bases from V and 0 bases from J, with 6 bases between. CDR3 protein: CASSALSNTGELFF. Written as DNA, the CDR3 is TGTGCCAGCAGTGCGCTCTCGAACACCGGGGAGCTGTTTTTT.

This clonotype has a count of ten or more. The CDR3 loop reads CASSEQGDEETQYF. DNA for the CDR3: TGTGCCAGCAGTGAGCAGGGGGATGAAGAGACCCAGTACTTC. The rearrangement uses TRBV2 and TRBJ2-5; 7 bases align to TRBD1. V trimming: 3 bases; J trimming: 3 bases; junction bases outside the gene matches: 4. The CDR3 runs to 14 residues. Germline V gene lookup returns CDR1 SNHLY and CDR2 FYNNEI.

This clonotype was counted many times. This chain links TRBV12-3 or TRBV12-4 with TRBJ2-1; 13 bases map to TRBD2. The CDR3 sequence is 16 residues long. V shed 4 bases, J shed 9 bases, and the junction held 9 bases outside the gene matches. The CDR3 here is CASSSRLAGGAPEQFF. CDR3 DNA sequence: TGTGCCAGCAGTTCGAGACTAGCGGGAGGTGCCCCTGAGCAGTTCTTC.

The chain couples TRBV7-9 to TRBJ1-1, with a weak D call TRBD1 (6 bases). Trimming shortened V by 7 bases and J by 0 bases, and 15 bases separated the two germline ends. Germline V CDR1 and CDR2: SEHNR, FQNEAQ (reference sequence). The CDR3 is 15 amino acids. The CDR3 is CASNLGGGLNTEAFF. The CDR3 DNA is TGTGCCAGCAACCTGGGCGGGGGGCTGAACACTGAAGCTTTCTTT.